This TCR beta chain was documented in a study of blood T cell repertoires in COVID-19. Generated by immunoSEQ multiplex PCR, the TCRdb table keeps only in-frame clones and is missing some. The profile covers 200,000 to 250,000 clones, with around four fifths appearing a single time and 10% taken by the ten largest. The V and J ends lost 5 bases and 12 bases, in that order; junction bases with no gene match: 18. The CDR3 is 16 amino acids. Germline V gene lookup returns CDR1 LGHDT and CDR2 YNNKEL (reference sequence). This clone appeared a single time. The clonotype comes from a woman older than 75 with COVID-19, enrolled during active disease. This chain links TRBV3-1 (or the pseudogene TRBV3-2) with TRBJ2-1; 8 bases match TRBD1. Material for sequencing was peripheral blood. The CDR3 here is CASSSRPRGPGGGQFF. The CDR3 nucleotides are TGTGCCAGCAGCAGTCGCCCCAGGGGGCCCGGTGGGGGGCAGTTCTTC.